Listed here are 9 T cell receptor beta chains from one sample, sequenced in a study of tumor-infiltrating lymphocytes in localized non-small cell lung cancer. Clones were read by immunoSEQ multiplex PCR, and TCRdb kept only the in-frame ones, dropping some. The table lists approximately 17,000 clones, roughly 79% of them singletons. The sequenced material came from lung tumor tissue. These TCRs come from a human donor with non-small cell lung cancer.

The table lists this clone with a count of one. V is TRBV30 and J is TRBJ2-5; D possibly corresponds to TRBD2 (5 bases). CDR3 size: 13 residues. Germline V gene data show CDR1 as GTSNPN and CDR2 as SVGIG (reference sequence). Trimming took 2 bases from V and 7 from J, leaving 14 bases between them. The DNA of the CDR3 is TGTGCCTGGAGTCTCCCAGGCCGGGGGACCCAGTACTTC. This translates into CAWSLPGRGTQYF.

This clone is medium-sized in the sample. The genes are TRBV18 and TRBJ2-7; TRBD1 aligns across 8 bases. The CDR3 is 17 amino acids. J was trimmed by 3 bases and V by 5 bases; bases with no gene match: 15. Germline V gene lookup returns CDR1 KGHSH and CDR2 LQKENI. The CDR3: CASSSLRDRSLHYEQYF. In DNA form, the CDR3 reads TGTGCCAGCTCATCACTCAGGGACAGGAGCCTTCACTACGAGCAGTACTTC.

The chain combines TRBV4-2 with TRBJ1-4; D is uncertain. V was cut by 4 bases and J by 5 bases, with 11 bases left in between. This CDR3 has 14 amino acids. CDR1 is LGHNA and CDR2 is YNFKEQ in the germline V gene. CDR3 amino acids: CASSPVGSNEKLFF. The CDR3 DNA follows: TGTGCCAGCAGCCCCGTGGGGAGCAATGAAAAACTGTTTTTT.

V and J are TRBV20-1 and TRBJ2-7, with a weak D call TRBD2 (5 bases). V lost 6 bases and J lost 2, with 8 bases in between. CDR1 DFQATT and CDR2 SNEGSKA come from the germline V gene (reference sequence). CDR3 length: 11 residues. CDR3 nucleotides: TGCAGTGCCGCGGGCCCCTACGAGCAGTACTTC. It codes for CSAAGPYEQYF.

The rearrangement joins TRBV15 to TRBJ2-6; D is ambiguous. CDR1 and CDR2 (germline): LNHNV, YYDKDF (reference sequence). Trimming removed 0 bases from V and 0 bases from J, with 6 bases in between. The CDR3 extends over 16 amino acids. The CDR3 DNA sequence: TGTGCCACCAGCAGAGATTTGGGCTCTGGGGCCAACGTCCTGACTTTC. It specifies CATSRDLGSGANVLTF.

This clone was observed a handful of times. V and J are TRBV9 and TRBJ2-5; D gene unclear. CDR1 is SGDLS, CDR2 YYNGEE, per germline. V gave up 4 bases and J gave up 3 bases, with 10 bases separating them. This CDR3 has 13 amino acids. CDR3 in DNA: TGTGCCAGCAGCTTTGGGATTGAAGAGACCCAGTACTTC. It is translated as CASSFGIEETQYF.

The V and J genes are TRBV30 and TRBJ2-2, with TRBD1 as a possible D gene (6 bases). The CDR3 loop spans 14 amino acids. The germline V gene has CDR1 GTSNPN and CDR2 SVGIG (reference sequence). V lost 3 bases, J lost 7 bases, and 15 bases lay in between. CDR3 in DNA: TGTGCCTGGAGGCATCCCCAGGGGATCGGGGAGCTGTTTTTT. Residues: CAWRHPQGIGELFF.

In DNA form, the CDR3 reads TGTGCCAGCAGCTCGCCGGGACAGGGGTTTAATGAAAAACTGTTTTTT. Translated, it gives CASSSPGQGFNEKLFF. The chain employs TRBV7-6 and TRBJ1-4; TRBD1 matches at 10 bases. In germline, CDR1 is SGHVS, CDR2 FNYEAQ. The CDR3 sequence is 16 residues long. The V gene end was trimmed by 4 bases and the J gene end by 4 bases; junction bases not matched to a gene: 6.

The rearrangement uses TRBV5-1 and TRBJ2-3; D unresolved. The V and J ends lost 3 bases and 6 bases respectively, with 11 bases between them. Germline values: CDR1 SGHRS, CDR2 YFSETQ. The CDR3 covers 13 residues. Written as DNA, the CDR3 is TGCGCCAGCAGCTACGGCCCGGAGGATACGCAGTATTTT. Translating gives CASSYGPEDTQYF.